The clone carrying this T cell receptor (beta chain) turned up a few times. The cohort comprised adults aged roughly 18 to 95 years residing in 20 to 30 US areas. Categorization into cohorts depended on clinical history that participants reported. The data originate from a study of blood T cell repertoires in COVID-19. Trimming cost V 2 bases and J 4 bases, with 12 bases left between them. Per the germline V gene, CDR1 is MNHEY and CDR2 is SVGAGI. The CDR3 length is 14 residues. Original handling: Cell counts per sample came from amplifying reference gene primers. TCRdb's table, derived via immunoSEQ multiplex PCR, lists solely in-frame clones and lacks some. V, J and clone size reflect that table, while D and trimming were determined from the DNA. The data contain approximately 150,000 clones, 80% to 90% of them singletons.

The clonotype was recovered from a man aged 55 to 69 who had recovered from COVID-19. Material: PBMCs or T cells enriched from blood (not recorded which). The rearrangement joins TRBV6-5 to TRBJ2-7; possible D gene TRBD2, 5 bases. The CDR3 bases are TGTGCCAGCAGTTACCTGACTAATCTTTACGAGCAGTACTTC. It is translated as CASSYLTNLYEQYF.